A single T cell receptor (beta chain) is shown here with its context. Antigen: not known. These data come from a study of cytomegalovirus exposure and HLA in healthy donors. Study summary: An earlier analysis identified approximately 110 million unique TCR beta sequences in about 179 million T cells.

V shed 10 bases, J shed 1 base, and the junction held 9 bases outside the gene matches. Germline V gives CDR1 ENHRY, CDR2 SYGVKD. There are 14 residues in the CDR3. Overall study findings and caveats: Later on, an analysis tied about 17,000 TCR beta sequences to HLA alleles at 0.05 false discovery rate.

60 Vbeta and 13 Jbeta primers were used in PCR. Profiled with immunoSEQ multiplex PCR; TCRdb holds only in-frame clones, not every one. The sample contains some 150,000 clones, 75% to 80% of which appear only once. Sample: PBMCs. This chain joins TRBV10-3 and TRBJ1-1; 7 positions match TRBD1. This clonotype was sampled from a male donor in good health and CMV-seronegative. The CDR3 sequence: CATLKQGSNTEAFF. CDR3 nucleotide sequence: TGTGCCACTCTGAAACAGGGGTCGAACACTGAAGCTTTCTTT.